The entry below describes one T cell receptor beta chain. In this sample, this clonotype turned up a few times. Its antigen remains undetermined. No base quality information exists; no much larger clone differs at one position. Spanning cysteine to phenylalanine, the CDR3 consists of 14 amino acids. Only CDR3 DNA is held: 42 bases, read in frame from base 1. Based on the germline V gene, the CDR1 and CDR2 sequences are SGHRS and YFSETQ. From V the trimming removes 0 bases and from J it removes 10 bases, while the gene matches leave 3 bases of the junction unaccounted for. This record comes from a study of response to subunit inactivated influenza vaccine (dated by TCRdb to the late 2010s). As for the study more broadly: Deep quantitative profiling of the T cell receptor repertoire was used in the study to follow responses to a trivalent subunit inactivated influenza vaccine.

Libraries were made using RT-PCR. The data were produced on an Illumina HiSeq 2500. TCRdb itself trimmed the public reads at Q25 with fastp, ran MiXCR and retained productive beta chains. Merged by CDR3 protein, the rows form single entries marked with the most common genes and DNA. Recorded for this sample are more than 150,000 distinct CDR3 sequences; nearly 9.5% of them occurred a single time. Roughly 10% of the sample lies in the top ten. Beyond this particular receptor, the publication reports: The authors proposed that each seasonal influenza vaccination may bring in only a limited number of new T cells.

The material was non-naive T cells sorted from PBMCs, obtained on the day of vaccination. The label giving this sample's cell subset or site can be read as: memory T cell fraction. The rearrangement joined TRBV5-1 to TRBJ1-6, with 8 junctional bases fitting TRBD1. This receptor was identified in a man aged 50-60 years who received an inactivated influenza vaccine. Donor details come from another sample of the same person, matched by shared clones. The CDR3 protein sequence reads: CASSLEQGESPLHF. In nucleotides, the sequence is TGCGCCAGCAGCTTGGAACAGGGGGAGTCACCCCTCCACTTT.